A single sample is the source of the 14 T cell receptor beta chains below, sequenced in a study of blood T cell repertoires in COVID-19. Sequencing used immunoSEQ multiplex PCR; TCRdb keeps in-frame clones, though not all of them. Of more than 95,000 clones listed, more than 85% are singletons. The sample consisted of peripheral blood. The receptors come from a human donor in a cohort sampled during active COVID-19.

The J gene is TRBJ1-5, the V gene TRBV6-5; maybe TRBD1 (6 bases). Trimming removed 8 bases at V and 4 bases at J, with 12 bases between. Germline assignment: CDR1 MNHEY and CDR2 SVGAGI. CDR3 length: 13 residues. The CDR3: CASRDTYNQPQHF. The DNA for the CDR3 is TGTGCCAGCCGGGACACTTATAATCAGCCCCAGCATTTT.

V usage is TRBV28 and J usage is TRBJ2-5; 8 bases are shared with TRBD1. With V trimmed by 5 bases and J by 4 bases, 3 bases remained unmatched. The CDR3 extends over 13 amino acids. Germline V CDR1 and CDR2: MDHEN, SYDVKM. The DNA of the CDR3 is TGTGCCAGCAGTCCCACAGGGGGAGAGACCCAGTACTTC. Protein sequence: CASSPTGGETQYF.

This clone was seen only once. This chain links TRBV7-9 with TRBJ1-4; 8 bases line up with TRBD1. The germline V gene encodes CDR1 SEHNR and CDR2 FQNEAQ (reference sequence). This CDR3 comprises 14 residues. The junction had 3 bases not matched to a gene; V was cut back by 5 bases and J by 4 bases. CDR3: CASSHGQGNEKLFF. CDR3 nucleotide sequence: TGTGCCAGCAGCCACGGACAGGGTAATGAAAAACTGTTTTTT. The complete variable domain, with remaining parts taken from reference TRBV7-9 and TRBJ1-4, reads DTGVSQNPRHKITKRGQNVTFRCDPISEHNRLYWYRQTLGQGPEFLTYFQNEAQLEKSRLLSDRFSAERPKGSFSTLEIQRTEQGDSAMYLCASSHGQGNEKLFFGSGTQLSVL.

The chain links TRBV6-5 to TRBJ1-1, with D possibly being TRBD1 (6 bases). Germline lookup yields CDR1 MNHEY and CDR2 SVGAGI. V was cut by 0 bases and J by 6 bases, with 8 bases left in between. CDR3 length: 13 residues. The CDR3 DNA is TGTGCCAGCAGTTACTCGACAGGATCTGAAGCTTTCTTT. It specifies CASSYSTGSEAFF.

This clone appeared once. The V gene is TRBV9, the J gene TRBJ2-2; tentatively, D is TRBD1 (6 bases). The CDR3 length is 15 residues. Germline-derived CDR1 and CDR2 are SGDLS and YYNGEE. Trimming cost V 3 bases and J 1 base, with 10 bases left between them. The DNA of the CDR3 is TGTGCCAGCAGCGGACCGACAGGGAACACCGGGGAGCTGTTTTTT. It encodes CASSGPTGNTGELFF.

V usage is TRBV4-1 and J usage is TRBJ2-5; TRBD2 is a possible D gene (6 bases). Between the trimmed V and J ends, which lost 1 base and 5 bases, there was a span of 14 bases. This CDR3 is 15 amino acids long. Germline V CDR1 and CDR2: MGHRA, YSYEKL. CDR3 coding DNA: TGCGCCAGCAGCCAAGCGGAGGGATATGGGGAGACCCAGTACTTC. This codes for CASSQAEGYGETQYF.

The chain joins TRBV4-1 to TRBJ1-2, with 7 bases lining up with TRBD1. This CDR3 spans 13 amino acids. Germline V gene lookup returns CDR1 MGHRA and CDR2 YSYEKL. Losses at the gene ends were 5 bases for V and 4 bases for J; bases not matched to a gene: 4. For the CDR3, the DNA is TGCGCCAGCAGCGAAACAGGGGTCTATGGCTACACCTTC. Protein: CASSETGVYGYTF.

The rearrangement links TRBV20-1 to TRBJ2-1; TRBD1 matches at 10 bases. After removal of 3 bases from V and 8 bases from J, the junction contained 7 bases not matched to a gene. The CDR3 is 14 residues long. Per germline, CDR1 DFQATT and CDR2 SNEGSKA (reference sequence). The CDR3 region is CSASSGQGDYEQFF. CDR3 bases: TGCAGTGCTAGTTCCGGACAGGGGGACTATGAGCAGTTCTTC.

The chain carries TRBV7-9 and TRBJ2-5; weak D call: TRBD2 (7 bases). Germline V gene sequence: CDR1 SEHNR, CDR2 FQNEAQ (reference sequence). CDR3 length: 14 residues. Trimming removed 2 bases from V and 4 bases from J, with 11 bases in between. CDR3 sequence reads: CASSLSRGAETQYF. The DNA of the CDR3 is TGTGCCAGCAGCTTAAGCCGGGGGGCAGAGACCCAGTACTTC.

This clone was detected only once. The CDR3 sequence is CASSSVADQETQYF. The CDR3 coding sequence is TGTGCCAGCAGTTCGGTAGCGGACCAAGAGACCCAGTACTTC. The J gene is TRBJ2-5, the V gene TRBV6-2 or TRBV6-3, with D possibly TRBD2 on 6 matching bases. Germline V gene lookup returns CDR1 MNHEY and CDR2 SVGEGT. The CDR3 sequence is 14 residues long. With 4 bases removed from V and 0 bases from J, the gap between germline ends came to 9 bases.

This clone was observed a single time. CDR3 in DNA: TGCGCCAGCAGCCTCTCGGGACAGGGGTTACCCTACGAGCAGTACTTC. Its protein product is CASSLSGQGLPYEQYF. The rearrangement joins TRBV5-1 to TRBJ2-7, with 10 bases lining up with TRBD1. CDR3 length: 16 amino acids. With V trimmed by 4 bases and J by 2 bases, 9 bases remained unmatched. In germline, CDR1 is SGHRS, CDR2 YFSETQ.

The gene calls are TRBV9 and TRBJ1-6; possibly TRBD1 for D (6 bases). The germline V and J ends were trimmed by 0 bases and 10 bases, with 14 bases remaining between them. The CDR3 is 15 residues long. Germline lookup yields CDR1 SGDLS and CDR2 YYNGEE. The CDR3, as DNA: TGTGCCAGCAGCGTAGAGGGGGGGTTAGGATCACCCCTCCACTTT. It codes for CASSVEGGLGSPLHF.

In DNA, the CDR3 is TGCAGCGTTGTGGGGACAGGGCGGAACACCGGGGAGCTGTTTTTT. This translates into CSVVGTGRNTGELFF. The rearrangement uses TRBV29-1 and TRBJ2-2; 9 bases fit TRBD1. V trimming: 4 bases; J trimming: 1 base; junction bases outside the gene matches: 4. The CDR3 runs to 15 residues. CDR1 and CDR2 (germline): SQVTM, ANQGSEA.

V is TRBV3-1 (or the pseudogene TRBV3-2) and J is TRBJ2-7; weak D call: TRBD1 (6 bases). V lost 1 base, J lost 3 bases, and 10 bases lay in between. Germline V gives CDR1 LGHDT, CDR2 YNNKEL (reference sequence). This CDR3 comprises 14 residues. CDR3 sequence (DNA): TGTGCCAGCAGCCAAGGCGCGGACAGCTACGAGCAGTACTTC. It specifies CASSQGADSYEQYF.